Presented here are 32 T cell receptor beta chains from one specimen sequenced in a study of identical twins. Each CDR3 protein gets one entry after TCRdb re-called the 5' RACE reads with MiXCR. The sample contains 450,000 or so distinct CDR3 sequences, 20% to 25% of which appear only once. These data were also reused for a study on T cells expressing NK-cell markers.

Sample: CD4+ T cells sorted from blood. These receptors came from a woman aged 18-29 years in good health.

The CDR3 DNA is TGCGCCAGCAGCCTTGGGTCAGCGAACACTGAAGCTTTCTTT. It encodes CASSLGSANTEAFF. The gene calls are TRBV4-3 and TRBJ1-1; D is ambiguous. The ends were cut back, 4 bases at V and 1 base at J, with 10 bases in the middle. The length of the CDR3 is 14 residues. Germline V gene data show CDR1 as LGHNA and CDR2 as YSLEER.

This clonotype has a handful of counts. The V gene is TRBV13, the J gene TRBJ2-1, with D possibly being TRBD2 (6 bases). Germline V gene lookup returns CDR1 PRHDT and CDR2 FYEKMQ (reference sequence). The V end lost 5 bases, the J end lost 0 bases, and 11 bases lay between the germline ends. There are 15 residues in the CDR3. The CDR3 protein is CASSRGAGSYNEQFF. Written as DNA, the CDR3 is TGTGCCAGCAGCCGGGGAGCGGGCTCCTACAATGAGCAGTTCTTC.

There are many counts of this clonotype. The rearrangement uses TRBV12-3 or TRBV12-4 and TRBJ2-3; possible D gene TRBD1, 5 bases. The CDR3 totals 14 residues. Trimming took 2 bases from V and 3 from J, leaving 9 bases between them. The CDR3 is CASSLTRVTDTQYF. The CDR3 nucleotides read TGTGCCAGCAGTTTAACCAGGGTAACAGATACGCAGTATTTT.

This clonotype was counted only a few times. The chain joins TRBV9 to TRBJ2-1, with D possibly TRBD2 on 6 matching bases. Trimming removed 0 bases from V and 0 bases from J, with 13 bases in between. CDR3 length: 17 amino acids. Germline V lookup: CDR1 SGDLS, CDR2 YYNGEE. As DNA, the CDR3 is TGTGCCAGCAGCGTAGGGGAGGTGTCGAGCTCCTACAATGAGCAGTTCTTC. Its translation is CASSVGEVSSSYNEQFF.

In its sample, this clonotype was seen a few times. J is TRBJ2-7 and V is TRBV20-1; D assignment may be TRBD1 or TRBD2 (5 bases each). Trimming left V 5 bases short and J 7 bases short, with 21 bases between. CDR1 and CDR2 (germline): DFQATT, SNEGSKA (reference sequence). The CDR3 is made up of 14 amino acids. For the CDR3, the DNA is TGCAGTGCTTACTCCGGGACCCCGCGTGAGGAGCAGTACTTC. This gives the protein CSAYSGTPREEQYF.

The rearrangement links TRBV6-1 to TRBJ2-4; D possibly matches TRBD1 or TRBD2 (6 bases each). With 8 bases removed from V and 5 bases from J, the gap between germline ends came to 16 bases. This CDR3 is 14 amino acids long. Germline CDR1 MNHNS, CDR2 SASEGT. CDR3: CASGGRMGENIQYF. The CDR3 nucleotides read TGTGCCAGCGGGGGGCGTATGGGCGAAAACATTCAGTACTTC.

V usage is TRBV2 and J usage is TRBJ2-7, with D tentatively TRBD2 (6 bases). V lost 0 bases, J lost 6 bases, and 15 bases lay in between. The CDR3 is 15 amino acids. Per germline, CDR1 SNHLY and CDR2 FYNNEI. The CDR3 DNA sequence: TGTGCCAGCAGTGAAGCGAAAGGCGGGAAGGGCGAGCAGTACTTC. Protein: CASSEAKGGKGEQYF.

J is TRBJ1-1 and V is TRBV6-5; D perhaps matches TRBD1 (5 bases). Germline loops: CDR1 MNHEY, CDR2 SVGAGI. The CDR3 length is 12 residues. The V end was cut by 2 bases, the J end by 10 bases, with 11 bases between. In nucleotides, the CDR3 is TGTGCCAGCAGTTACAGCGGGGGTTCAGCTTTCTTT. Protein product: CASSYSGGSAFF.

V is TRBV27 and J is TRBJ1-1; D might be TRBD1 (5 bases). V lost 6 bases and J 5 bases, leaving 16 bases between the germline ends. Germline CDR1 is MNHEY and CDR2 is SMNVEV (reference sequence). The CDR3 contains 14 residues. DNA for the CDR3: TGTGCCAGCAGCCGCATTGAGGGACGGACTGAAGCTTTCTTT. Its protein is CASSRIEGRTEAFF.

CDR3 in amino acids: CASSYPGTSQETQYF. In DNA form, the CDR3 reads TGTGCCAGCAGCTACCCCGGGACTAGTCAAGAGACCCAGTACTTC. This chain uses TRBV7-9 with TRBJ2-5, with 8 bases aligning to TRBD2. The CDR3 contains 15 residues. Germline CDR1 SEHNR, CDR2 FQNEAQ (reference sequence). V dropped 4 bases and J dropped 2; count of bases not matched to a gene: 6. Based on the CDR3 plus reference TRBV7-9 and TRBJ2-5, the full variable domain is DTGVSQNPRHKITKRGQNVTFRCDPISEHNRLYWYRQTLGQGPEFLTYFQNEAQLEKSRLLSDRFSAERPKGSFSTLEIQRTEQGDSAMYLCASSYPGTSQETQYFGPGTRLLVL.

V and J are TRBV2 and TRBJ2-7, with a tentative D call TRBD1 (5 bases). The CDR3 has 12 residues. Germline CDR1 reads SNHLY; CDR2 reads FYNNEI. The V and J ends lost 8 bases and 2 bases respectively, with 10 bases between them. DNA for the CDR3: TGTGCCAGCGGGGCTTGGACCTACGAGCAGTACTTC. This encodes CASGAWTYEQYF.

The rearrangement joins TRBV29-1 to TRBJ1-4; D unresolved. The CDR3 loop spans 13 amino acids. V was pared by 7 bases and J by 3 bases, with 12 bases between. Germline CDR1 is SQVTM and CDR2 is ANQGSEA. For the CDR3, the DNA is TGCAGCGCTAAGAGGAACCCTAATGAAAAACTGTTTTTT. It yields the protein CSAKRNPNEKLFF.

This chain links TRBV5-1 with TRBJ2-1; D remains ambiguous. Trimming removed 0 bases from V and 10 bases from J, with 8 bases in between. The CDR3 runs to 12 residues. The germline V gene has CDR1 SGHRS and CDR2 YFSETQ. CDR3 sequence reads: CASSLVSREQFF. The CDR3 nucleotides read TGCGCCAGCAGCTTGGTGAGCAGGGAGCAGTTCTTC.

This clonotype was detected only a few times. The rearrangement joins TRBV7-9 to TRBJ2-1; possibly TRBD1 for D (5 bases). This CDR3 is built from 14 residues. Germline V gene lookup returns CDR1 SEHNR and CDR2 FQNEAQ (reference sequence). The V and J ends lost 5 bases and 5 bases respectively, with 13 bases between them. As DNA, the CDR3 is TGTGCCAGCAGCACACCCAGGGAAGACAATGAGCAGTTCTTC. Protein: CASSTPREDNEQFF.

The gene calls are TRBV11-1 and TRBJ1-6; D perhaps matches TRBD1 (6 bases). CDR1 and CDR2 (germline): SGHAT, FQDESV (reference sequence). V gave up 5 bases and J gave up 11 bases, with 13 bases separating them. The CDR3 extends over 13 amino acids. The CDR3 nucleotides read TGTGCCAGCAGCGGGGGCAAGGGGGCACCCCTCCACTTT. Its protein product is CASSGGKGAPLHF.

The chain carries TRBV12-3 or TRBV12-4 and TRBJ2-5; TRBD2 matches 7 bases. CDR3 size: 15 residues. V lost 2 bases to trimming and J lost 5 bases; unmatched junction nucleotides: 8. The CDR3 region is CASSLLGRSSETQYF. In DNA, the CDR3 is TGTGCCAGCAGTTTACTCGGGAGGTCGAGCGAGACCCAGTACTTC.

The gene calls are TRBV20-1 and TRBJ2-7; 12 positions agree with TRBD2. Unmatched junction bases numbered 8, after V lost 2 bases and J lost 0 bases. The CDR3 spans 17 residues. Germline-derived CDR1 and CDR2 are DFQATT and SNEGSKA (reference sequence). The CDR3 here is CSARSPGLAGFSYEQYF. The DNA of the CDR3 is TGCAGTGCTAGATCTCCCGGACTAGCGGGGTTCTCCTACGAGCAGTACTTC.

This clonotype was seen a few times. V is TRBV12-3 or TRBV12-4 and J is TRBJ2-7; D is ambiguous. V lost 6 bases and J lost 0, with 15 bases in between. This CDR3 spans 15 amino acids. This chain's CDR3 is CASSRDPGGSYEQYF. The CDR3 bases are TGTGCCAGCAGCCGAGACCCAGGCGGCTCCTACGAGCAGTACTTC.

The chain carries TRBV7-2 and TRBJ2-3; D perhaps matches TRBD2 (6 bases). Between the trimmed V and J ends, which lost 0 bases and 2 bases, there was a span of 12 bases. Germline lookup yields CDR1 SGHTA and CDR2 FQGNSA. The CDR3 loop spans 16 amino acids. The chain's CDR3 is CASSLARLDTTDTQYF. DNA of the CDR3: TGTGCCAGCAGCTTAGCGAGACTAGATACCACAGATACGCAGTATTTT.

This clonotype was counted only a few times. The CDR3 reads CASSIMVGGGYNEQFF. CDR3 nucleotides: TGTGCCAGCAGTATCATGGTAGGGGGCGGTTACAATGAGCAGTTCTTC. The chain uses TRBV27 and TRBJ2-1, with 7 bases aligning to TRBD1. The CDR3 loop spans 16 amino acids. Germline lookup yields CDR1 MNHEY and CDR2 SMNVEV (reference sequence). V lost 5 bases, J lost 4 bases, and 11 bases stayed unmatched.

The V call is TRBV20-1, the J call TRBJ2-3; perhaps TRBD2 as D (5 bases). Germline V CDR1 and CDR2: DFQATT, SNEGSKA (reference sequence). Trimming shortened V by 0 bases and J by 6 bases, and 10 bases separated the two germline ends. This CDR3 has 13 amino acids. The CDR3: CSARDPRRDTQYF. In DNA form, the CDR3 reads TGCAGTGCTAGAGACCCCCGGAGGGATACGCAGTATTTT.

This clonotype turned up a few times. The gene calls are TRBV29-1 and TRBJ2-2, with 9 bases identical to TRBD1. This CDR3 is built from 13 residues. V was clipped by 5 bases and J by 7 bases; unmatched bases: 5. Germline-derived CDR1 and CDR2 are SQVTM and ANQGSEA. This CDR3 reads CSVNRGRNGELFF. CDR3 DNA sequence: TGCAGCGTTAACAGGGGGCGAAACGGGGAGCTGTTTTTT.

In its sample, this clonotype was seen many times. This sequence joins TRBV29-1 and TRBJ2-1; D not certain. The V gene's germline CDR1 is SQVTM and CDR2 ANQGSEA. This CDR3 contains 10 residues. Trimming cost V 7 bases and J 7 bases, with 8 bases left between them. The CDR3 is CSAVVNEQFF. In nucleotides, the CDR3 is TGCAGCGCCGTAGTTAATGAGCAGTTCTTC.

CDR3: CASGQGRSQPQHF. CDR3 nucleotides: TGTGCCAGCGGTCAGGGTCGGAGTCAGCCCCAGCATTTT. The chain recombines TRBV6-6 with TRBJ1-5; maybe TRBD1 (5 bases). This CDR3 spans 13 amino acids. Trimming removed 8 bases from V and 6 bases from J, with 14 bases in between. Germline assignment: CDR1 MNHNY and CDR2 SVGAGI (reference sequence).

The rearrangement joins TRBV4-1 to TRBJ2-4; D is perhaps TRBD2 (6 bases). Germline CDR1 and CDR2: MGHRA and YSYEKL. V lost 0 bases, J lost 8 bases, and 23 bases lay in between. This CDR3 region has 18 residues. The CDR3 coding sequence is TGCGCCAGCAGCCAAGATCGGGTGGATCTAGCGCAGAGTTACATTCAGTACTTC. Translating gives CASSQDRVDLAQSYIQYF.

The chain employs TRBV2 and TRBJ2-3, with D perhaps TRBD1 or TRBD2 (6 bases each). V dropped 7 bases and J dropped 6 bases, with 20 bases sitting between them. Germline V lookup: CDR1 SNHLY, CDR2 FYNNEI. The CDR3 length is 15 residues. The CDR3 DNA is TGTGCCAGCAAAGGGGGTGACGTGGCGGGGGATACGCAGTATTTT. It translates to CASKGGDVAGDTQYF.

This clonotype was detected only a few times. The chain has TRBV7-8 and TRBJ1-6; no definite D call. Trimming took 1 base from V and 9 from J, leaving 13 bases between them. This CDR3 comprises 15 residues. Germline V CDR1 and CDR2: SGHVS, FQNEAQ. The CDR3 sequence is CASSLEAALISPLHF. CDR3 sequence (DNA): TGTGCCAGCAGCTTAGAGGCGGCGTTAATTTCACCCCTCCACTTT.

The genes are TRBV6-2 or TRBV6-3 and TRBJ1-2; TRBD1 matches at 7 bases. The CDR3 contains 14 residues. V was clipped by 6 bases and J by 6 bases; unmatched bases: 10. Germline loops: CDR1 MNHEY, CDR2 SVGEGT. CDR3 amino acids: CASRPGQARDGYTF. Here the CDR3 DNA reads TGTGCCAGCAGGCCCGGACAGGCAAGAGATGGCTACACCTTC.

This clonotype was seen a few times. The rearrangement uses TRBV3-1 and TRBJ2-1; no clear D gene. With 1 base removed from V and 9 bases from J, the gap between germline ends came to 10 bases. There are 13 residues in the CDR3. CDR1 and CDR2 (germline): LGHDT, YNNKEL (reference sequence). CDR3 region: CASSQVQVGEQFF. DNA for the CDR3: TGTGCCAGCAGCCAAGTGCAGGTCGGTGAGCAGTTCTTC.

The CDR3 reads CASSWGLAEDTQYF. For the CDR3, the DNA is TGTGCCAGCAGTTGGGGACTAGCGGAAGATACGCAGTATTTT. The rearrangement joins TRBV9 to TRBJ2-3; 11 positions match TRBD2. Germline V gene lookup returns CDR1 SGDLS and CDR2 YYNGEE. The CDR3 is 14 residues long. V lost 5 bases and J lost 5; bases outside the gene matches: 4.

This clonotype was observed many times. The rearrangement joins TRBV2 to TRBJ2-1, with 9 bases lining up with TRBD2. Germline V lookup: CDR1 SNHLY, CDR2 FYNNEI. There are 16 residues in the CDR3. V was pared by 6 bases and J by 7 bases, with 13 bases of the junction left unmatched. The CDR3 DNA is TGTGCCAGCAGCTCAGGACTAGCGACTTATCAGAATGAGCAGTTCTTC. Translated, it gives CASSSGLATYQNEQFF.

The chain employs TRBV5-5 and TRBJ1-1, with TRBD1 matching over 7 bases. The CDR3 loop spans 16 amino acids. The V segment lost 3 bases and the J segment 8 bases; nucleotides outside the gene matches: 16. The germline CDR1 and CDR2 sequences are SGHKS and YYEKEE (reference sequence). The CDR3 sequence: CASSSTITGTATEAFF. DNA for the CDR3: TGTGCCAGCAGCTCTACTATCACCGGGACAGCCACCGAAGCTTTCTTT.